This entry features one TCR beta chain sequence. Its antigen remains unknown. These data are taken from a study of T cell clones after liver transplantation. Study overall: Liver transplant recipients had immunosuppression withdrawal attempted within 2 years. Findings and caveats of the study: Migration into the graft, not deletion, may explain lost graft donor-reactive T cells.

The CDR3 contains 17 residues. V was trimmed by 6 bases and J by 7 bases, leaving 25 bases between them. Germline V gives CDR1 SNHLY, CDR2 FYNNEI. Sorting of unstimulated PBMCs yielded separate CD3+CD4+ and CD3+CD8+ fractions. Only in-frame clones appear in the TCRdb table, and some are missing; sequencing was by immunoSEQ multiplex PCR. The table has about 80,000 clones, 70% to 85% seen once. The source was CD4+ T cells from blood, collected approximately 3.5 years after liver transplant. This rearrangement joins TRBV2 to TRBJ2-1, with a tentative D call TRBD1 (6 bases). The receptor was derived from a human patient who received a liver transplant. Some T cells may be provided by the graft donor. The CDR3 region is CASRLSTGSRMINEQFF. In nucleotides, the CDR3 is TGTGCCAGCAGGCTGAGTACAGGGTCGCGAATGATTAATGAGCAGTTCTTC.